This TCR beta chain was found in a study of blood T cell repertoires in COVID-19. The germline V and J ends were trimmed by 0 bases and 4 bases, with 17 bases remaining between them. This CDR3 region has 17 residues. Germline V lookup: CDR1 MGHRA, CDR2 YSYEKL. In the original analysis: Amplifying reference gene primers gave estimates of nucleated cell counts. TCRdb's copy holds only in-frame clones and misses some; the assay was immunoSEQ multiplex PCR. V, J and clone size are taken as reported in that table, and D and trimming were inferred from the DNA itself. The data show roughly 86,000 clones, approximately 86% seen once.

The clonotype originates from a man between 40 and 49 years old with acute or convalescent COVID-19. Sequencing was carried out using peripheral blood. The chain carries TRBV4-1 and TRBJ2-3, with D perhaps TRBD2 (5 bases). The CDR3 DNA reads TGCGCCAGCAGCCAAGATACCCCTAGCTTCTTCTCAGATACGCAGTATTTT. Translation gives CASSQDTPSFFSDTQYF.